This T cell receptor (beta chain) comes out of a study of blood T cells in healthy people across ages. Overall study: Template-switching capture recovered about one barcoded beta molecule per two T cells. Study findings and constraints: Higher diversity and more naive CD4+ cells were features of long-lived donors, compared to aged donors. Roughly linear declines in TCR beta diversity per million T cells occurred with age.

Points on this clonotype: The antigen is unknown.

Sample-barcoded 5' priming and a J-beta primer mix drove a second PCR of about 6 to 12 cycles. MiXCR was run by TCRdb on the 5' RACE reads, yielding one entry per CDR3 protein. Of hundreds of thousands of distinct CDR3 sequences in the sample, around half are singletons; the top ten hold around a sixth. Samples had at least 6.5 million PBMCs isolated from them. The sequencing input was blood. The TCR comes from a man older than 75 in good health.

The chain's CDR3 is CAISESTGQETQYF. The CDR3 nucleotides are TGTGCCATCAGTGAGTCGACAGGGCAAGAGACCCAGTACTTC. This chain joins TRBV10-3 and TRBJ2-5; 7 bases are shared with TRBD1. Germline V CDR1 and CDR2: ENHRY, SYGVKD. V gave up 0 bases and J gave up 2 bases; unmatched junction bases: 0. The CDR3 is 14 amino acids.